This T cell receptor (beta chain) was recovered during a study of blood T cell repertoires in COVID-19. Background on the study: Sources were T cells, B-cell-depleted T cells, or PBMCs; the material itself was cDNA or gDNA.

Trimming pared 1 base from V and 4 bases from J, leaving 13 bases between. This CDR3 spans 15 amino acids. Germline assignment: CDR1 SGHVS and CDR2 FQNEAQ. Participants, roughly 18 to 90 years old, spanned 25 or so US areas. Participants had their cohort set by participant-reported clinical history. Measured with immunoSEQ multiplex PCR; TCRdb has only the in-frame clones, and not every one. The sample lists more than 400,000 clones; about 90% were seen once. V and J are TRBV7-8 and TRBJ2-5; a weak D match, TRBD2 (7 bases). The sequence derives from a woman between 18 and 29 years old who had recovered from COVID-19. The sequenced sample consisted of PBMCs or T cells enriched from blood (not recorded which). The CDR3 sequence is CASSLEAGAGETQYF. CDR3 in DNA: TGTGCCAGCAGCTTAGAGGCGGGGGCAGGAGAGACCCAGTACTTC.